A single sample is the source of the 3 T cell receptor beta chains below, sequenced in a study of blood T cells in healthy people across ages. The authors ran a second PCR of roughly 7 to 11 cycles using a sample-barcoded 5' primer and a J-beta primer mix. Each CDR3 protein is one row after TCRdb ran MiXCR on the 5' RACE reads. The data hold more than 900,000 distinct CDR3 sequences, with about 29% observed a single time. This sample was shared with a second study, whose subject was T cells of mothers and their children.

Sample: blood. The receptors were sampled from a woman aged 40-49 years in good health.

This clonotype appeared many times. This chain joins TRBV7-2 and TRBJ1-2; the D is unclear. Germline V CDR1 and CDR2: SGHTA, FQGNSA. This CDR3 comprises 12 residues. V was shortened by 5 bases and J by 5 bases, with 9 bases between the two germline ends. In nucleotides, the CDR3 is TGTGCCAGCAGCCAAAGTCTGTATGGCTACACCTTC. This codes for CASSQSLYGYTF.

This clonotype showed up just once. V is TRBV27 and J is TRBJ2-7; D unclear. V was trimmed by 2 bases and J by 3 bases, leaving 8 bases between them. Germline-derived CDR1 and CDR2 are MNHEY and SMNVEV (reference sequence). This CDR3 has 13 amino acids. CDR3 amino acids: CASSLSKIYEQYF. Written as DNA, the CDR3 is TGTGCCAGCAGTTTAAGTAAGATCTACGAGCAGTACTTC.

The chain couples TRBV7-2 to TRBJ1-1; D is perhaps TRBD1 (6 bases). The germline V gene has CDR1 SGHTA and CDR2 FQGNSA. Trimming left V 1 base short and J 10 bases short, with 13 bases between. This CDR3 spans 13 amino acids. CDR3 protein: CASSLEQGSRAFF. In DNA form, the CDR3 reads TGTGCCAGCAGCTTAGAGCAGGGGTCGAGAGCTTTCTTT.